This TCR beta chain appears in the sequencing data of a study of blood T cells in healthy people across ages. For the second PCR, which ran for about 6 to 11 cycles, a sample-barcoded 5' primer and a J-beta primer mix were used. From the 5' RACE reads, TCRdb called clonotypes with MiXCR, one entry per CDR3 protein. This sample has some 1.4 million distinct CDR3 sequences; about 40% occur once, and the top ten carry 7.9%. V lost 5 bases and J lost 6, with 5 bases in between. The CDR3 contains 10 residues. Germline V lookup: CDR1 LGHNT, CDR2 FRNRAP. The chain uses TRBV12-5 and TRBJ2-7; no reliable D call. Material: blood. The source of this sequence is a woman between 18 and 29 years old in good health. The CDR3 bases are TGTGCTAGTGGTATCTCCGAGCAGTACTTC. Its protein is CASGISEQYF.